Described below is a single TCR beta chain sequence and its context. It lacks a known antigen. Within one base of it there is no much larger clone, and no base qualities were kept. Any patient with an uncontrolled infection, another autoimmune disease, pregnancy or lactation was excluded. Diagnoses were based on clinical symptoms, serum thyroxine and TRAb, thyroid ultrasound and orbital computed tomography. Total RNA was extracted with Trizol reagent, and quality was checked on an Agilent 2100 Bioanalyzer. The data were obtained in a study of T cells in Graves' hyperthyroidism and ophthalmopathy (dated by TCRdb to about 2019). In the study overall: To identify TCR V-J signatures that set the groups apart, the researchers used a discovery cohort of about a hundred patients, made up of roughly 40 with Graves' ophthalmopathy and some 55 with stable Graves' hyperthyroidism. The roughly 91 discovery patients were randomly divided into training and test sets at a 7:3 ratio. Once sampling was done, hyperthyroidism patients were given methimazole at a starting dose of 30 mg daily, whereas ophthalmopathy patients were given high-dose intravenous methylprednisolone. Whether ophthalmopathy could be predicted prospectively was tested in an independent validation cohort made up of 18 to 20 hyperthyroidism patients plus 17 patients who later progressed to ophthalmopathy. The paper reports TCR Vbeta CDR3 sequencing of approximately 140 peripheral blood samples: around 45 ophthalmopathy, 70 to 85 hyperthyroidism and approximately 17 progressor patients. Thyroid tissue and blood T-cell repertoires from several Graves' hyperthyroidism patients were also compared in the study.

CDR1 and CDR2 (MGHDK, SYGVNS) derive from the germline V gene. The CDR3 runs 14 residues from the cysteine to the phenylalanine. The entry retains the CDR3 DNA only, 42 bases that are in frame from base 1. V loses 8 bases, J loses 0 bases, and the germline ends lie 12 bases apart. The TCR beta CDR3 regions were amplified from RNA transcripts. A first-round RT-PCR of the TCR CDR3 used the HTBI primer set with the Qiagen OneStep RT-PCR kit. Libraries were constructed in a second round of multiplex PCR, after which size selection and purification were carried out. The libraries were sequenced on an Illumina HiSeq2000 using paired-end 100 bp reads. The original pipeline was this. Raw data were processed with SOAPnuke, discarding reads with adapters, uncalled bases, mean Phred below 15, or no exact constant-primer or identifier match. COPE v1.2.5 was used to merge the high-quality paired reads, and each unique nucleotide sequence was defined as a clonotype. MiTCR v1.1 was used to align clonotypes to the IMGT TRBV, TRBD and TRBJ reference segments. Analysis was restricted to V-J combinations with a frequency above 0.0001, which covered about 99% of repertoires. The TCS score was defined as F50 (clonal expansion) divided by E x V (chaos), with BLOSUM62-based TCRdist calculated between CDR3 peptides within each V-J. Welch's t-statistics and random forest reduced roughly 500 V-J features to 13, which were used in a naive Bayes classifier (R e1071). The similarity between thyroid and blood repertoires was quantified using the Morisita-Horn index. In-frame beta chains were kept once TCRdb had trimmed the public reads at Q25 with fastp and called clones with MiXCR. Under each unique CDR3 protein, matching rows form one entry showing the most common genes and DNA. Here the V and J calls rest on TCRdb's processing, not on the authors' analysis. The sample has more than 500,000 distinct CDR3 sequences on record, over 45% of them singletons. Together, the top ten hold about 43% of the sample.

The investigation overall reported the following: Sample size was not statistically predetermined, and investigators were not blinded to group allocation. Most expanded thyroid clonotypes (frequency above 0.001) were also detected in blood, suggesting blood repertoires may reflect thyroid immune responses. In cross-validation, a model built on a 13 V-J signature told ophthalmopathy apart from stable hyperthyroidism with approximately 90% sensitivity and around 81% specificity, and in testing the same model reached 80%/75%. During validation, the model predicted progression to ophthalmopathy a median of around 6 months ahead of onset, with almost 71% sensitivity and less than 85% specificity.

The sequence was obtained from an adult woman with Graves' disease, either hyperthyroidism or ophthalmopathy (not recorded which). The receptor chain draws on TRBV25-1 and TRBJ2-3; the D gene is not confidently resolved. Sequenced sample: peripheral blood or thyroid tissue (not recorded which). The CDR3 loop reads CASQVQQSTDTQYF. The bases are TGTGCCAGCCAGGTTCAGCAAAGCACAGATACGCAGTATTTT.